This entry concerns a single TCR beta chain. This record comes from a study of T cell responses to AZD1222 COVID-19 vaccine. The table came from immunoSEQ multiplex PCR; TCRdb's copy has only in-frame clones and leaves some out. The sample lists some 160,000 clones, around 90% seen once, with approximately 4.4% in the top ten. The sequenced sample was peripheral blood, obtained on day 0 of AZD1222 vaccination. The clonotype comes from an adult in good health.

The CDR3 DNA follows: TGTGCCAGCAGTTACGGGGCCCCGGCCCAGCATTTT. It translates to CASSYGAPAQHF. V gene TRBV6-2 or TRBV6-3 combines with J gene TRBJ1-5; D is perhaps TRBD1 (5 bases). The CDR3 totals 12 residues. Trimming shortened V by 2 bases and J by 11 bases, and 10 bases separated the two germline ends. Germline loops: CDR1 MNHEY, CDR2 SVGEGT.